This TCR beta chain is from a study of cytomegalovirus exposure and HLA in healthy donors (dated by TCRdb to the late 2010s). Regarding the complete study: According to an earlier analysis of a few hundred of the donors, roughly 180 million T cells yielded some 110 million unique TCR beta sequences and about 300 Gb of sequence data. An earlier analysis of some 500 of the donors used high-throughput TCR beta sequencing to judge whether each TCR beta V gene segment behaved as functional or pseudogenic. The study combined high-throughput TCR immunosequencing, statistical association of individual TCRs with disease status, and machine learning to predict cytomegalovirus infection status. HLA typing included class I and class II loci at four-digit resolution. Roughly 5 DR-DQ haplotypes were handled as single units for association and clustering, since linkage in the cohort was strong. Of the approximately 400 genotyped donors, approximately 83% fell in the genetic ancestry cluster associated with self-reported Caucasian donors. Using immunosequencing, the study profiled T cell repertoires from around 680 subjects and related those repertoires to cytomegalovirus serostatus. Across under 500 genotyped donors of the cohort, an average of about 240,000 unique TCR beta nucleotide sequences per donor were sequenced, and about a sixth of those sequences were non-productive. In the later analysis, no new phenotypic data were used to find candidate immune exposures; instead, reliance was placed on TCR beta sequences and their occurrence across donors. The study was designed to test whether signatures of past pathogen exposure could be identified by cataloging public T cell receptors. Donor age, sex, ethnicity and CMV serostatus were compiled alongside the repertoire data. Besides the first cohort of around 700 subjects, a separate validation cohort made up of 120 different subjects was used. An early release covering roughly 640 HLA-typed donors comprised roughly 300 gigabases of sequencing data and some 79 million unique TCR sequences. A later analysis re-analyzed previously published TCR beta repertoires from 666 donors and added high-resolution HLA genotyping to study TCR occurrence patterns. The number of donors typed differed by locus, with 629-630 for A, B, C, DRB1 and DQB1, around 500 for DQA1, 600 to 610 for DPA1, and 472 for DPB1. A later genetic analysis took genome-wide SNP genotypes for about 55% of the roughly 700 donors and used that subset as a discovery cohort. All discovery cohort repertoires had been generated on a single sequencing platform. The study at large found these results: Linkage disequilibrium might explain the correlated functional status among segregating V segments, but an unknown experimental factor could not be excluded. Some IMGT-functional V segments, including TRBV6-2 and TRBV6-3, could not be told apart with the 87-base-pair reads, so those segments were excluded. Because counts were too low, about 15 rarely observed V segments, including chromosome 9 orphons, were left out of the earlier analysis of approximately 580 of the donors. A later analysis found that TCR association rates varied across HLA loci, with DRB1 alleles showing the most associated TCRs and HLA-C alleles the fewest. Broadly in line with IMGT annotations, most TCR beta V segments showed up in productive rearrangements about 90% or about 30% of the time in an earlier analysis of approximately 640 of the donors. A few of the identified cytomegalovirus-associated TCR beta chains were confirmed in vitro to be specific for cytomegalovirus antigens. In a later analysis, 16,951 TCR beta sequences were associated with specific HLA alleles at a false discovery rate of 0.05. Because HLA typing was unavailable for some donors at each locus, only the typed subset was used in association tests. Most TCR sequences were seen in very few donors, while some public TCRs were found in many individuals. A further reported finding was that TCR beta sequences accurately predicted the HLA-A and HLA-B alleles for most subjects in the first cohort. Strong co-occurrence of HLA alleles, especially DR and DQ, made assigning TCR associations to individual alleles difficult. Most CMV-associated TCR beta chains appeared to be HLA-restricted in a later analysis, and the HLA associations seemed to be driven largely by CMV exposure. For the cohort, immune exposure information was limited to CMV serostatus. A later genetic analysis associated a missense DCLRE1C variant with V-gene and J-gene trimming of TCR beta chains, and an independent cohort replicated the association. A cluster of highly shared sequence variants was judged likely to be a technical artifact of the sequencing pipeline. Compared with equally common non-associated chains, HLA-associated TCR beta chains in a later analysis were more clonally expanded and had lower generation probabilities. Only TCR beta chains were sequenced in this cohort, and the absence of alpha or paired-chain data limited detectable features. Compared with the roughly 670-donor mean, donors in an Asian-associated ancestry cluster had fewer N-insertions in productive TCRs, according to a later genetic analysis. The presence/absence analyses assumed that sequencing depth was roughly uniform across donors, and that assumption may not be true. The authors suggested that the approach could potentially be extended to other disease states and immunological phenotypes. According to a later analysis, parvovirus B19, influenza, CMV and Epstein-Barr virus appeared linked to several top co-occurrence clusters. Cytomegalovirus status was reported to be diagnosed by the classifier with high specificity and sensitivity in both the original and validation cohorts. The study listed 150 to 200 TCR beta chains as associated with cytomegalovirus.

In total, 600 or so healthy bone marrow donors made up the cohort. At the time of sampling, every cohort member was nominally healthy, though immune exposures that went unrecorded were likely present. The donor tested CMV seropositive and was one of the 289 seropositive cohort members. Each donor provided a peripheral blood sample, and peripheral blood mononuclear cells were used for TCR beta sequencing. The Qiagen DNeasy Blood Extraction Kit was used to extract genomic DNA from the blood cell samples. The library relied on the immunoSEQ multiplex PCR assay. For the multiplex PCR, a mixture combining 60 forward primers for TCR Vbeta segments and 13 reverse primers for TCR Jbeta segments was used. Amplification of the CDR3 region of rearranged TCR beta genes was performed with a multiplex PCR assay on genomic DNA. On the Illumina HiSeq System, the amplified TCR beta libraries were sequenced as 87-base-pair reads. Processing in the source paper ran as follows. A later analysis tallied 75 million to 85 million unique TCR beta chains across the 666 repertoires, and about 12 million of those chains were shared by two or more donors. A nearest-neighbor algorithm error-corrected the raw reads and collapsed the reads into unique sequences, merging closely related sequences to remove PCR and sequencing errors. V, D and J gene segments were assigned by aligning CDR3 sequences to IMGT reference sequences. For a sequence to be retained, a match of at least six nucleotides was required to both a V gene segment and a J gene segment. A rearrangement counted as productive if the CDR3 had no stop codons and remained in frame with V and J, and every other rearrangement counted as non-productive. Following IMGT convention, CDR3 was defined as the stretch from the second conserved V-encoded cysteine to the conserved J-encoded phenylalanine. The earlier analysis of 500 to 600 of the donors excluded sequences that lacked an unambiguous match to a single V gene segment. An earlier analysis of 587 of the donors called V segments functional above 56.7% productive rearrangements and segregating when the between-donor standard deviation exceeded 5%. A statistical classification framework was developed to diagnose cytomegalovirus status using the catalog of TCR beta chain sequences. In a later analysis, TCR nucleotide sequences were compared against IMGT/GENE-DB human TR gene sequences so that V and J genes could be assigned. The TCRdist pipeline was used in a later analysis to assign CDR3 sequences and most-parsimonious VDJ recombination scenarios. In a later analysis, each TCR beta chain was defined by its CDR3 amino acid sequence together with its V-gene family, and reads lacking a unique V-gene family were excluded. A later analysis removed nearly 600 highly shared, low-generation-probability nucleotide sequences to deal with suspected cross-contamination and a sequencing artifact. In a later analysis, a clonal expansion index for each public chain was calculated from normalized within-repertoire ranks of inferred template counts. A later analysis computed generation probabilities with a VDJ recombination model fitted to out-of-frame rearrangements, and checked the results against IGoR. In a later analysis, hypergeometric tests were used to score TCR-TCR, TCR-HLA and TCR-CMV co-occurrence, with a repertoire-size bias correction applied to TCR pairs. A later analysis estimated false discovery rates by permuting HLA or CMV assignments 20 times. In a later analysis, co-occurring TCRs were grouped using DBSCAN, with TCRdist sequence similarity added in when clustering inside HLA-allele-positive subsets. Co-occurrence clustering excluded repertoires with fewer than 30,000 or more than 120,000 public chains, plus five with anomalous nucleotide sharing. This immuneACCESS table, as held by TCRdb, lists in-frame sequences with V and J called but not all clones. Of the missing ones, under half trace to an unresolved V gene in checked studies; the others have no known cause. V, J and clone size derive from that table, while D and trimming were established from the DNA sequence. Here the sample has some 150,000 clones; roughly 80% occur a single time. The ten largest account for more than 10% of the sample.

Comment on this clone: Its antigen target is currently unknown. The sample holds no much larger clone one base away, and base qualities are not on file.

Trimming accounts for 6 bases at V and 3 bases at J, while the number of junction bases matched to no gene is 15. From the germline V gene, CDR1 is SNHLY and CDR2 is FYNNEI. The CDR3 goes from the cysteine to the phenylalanine over 17 residues. Only the CDR3 part of the read is kept: 51 bases, read in frame from the first base. The receptor comes from a man aged 30-40 years in good health and CMV-seropositive. The sequenced material came from PBMCs. Recombination linked TRBV2 to TRBJ2-7, and TRBD1 matches 9 of the central bases. The CDR3 amino acid sequence is: CASRGAKIGTGLYEQYF. The DNA sequence follows: TGTGCCAGCAGAGGGGCGAAAATCGGGACAGGGCTCTACGAGCAGTACTTC.